This T cell receptor (beta chain) derives from a study of Ad26.COV2.S vaccination and SARS-CoV-2 variants. Study-level background: Donor got 5x10^10 or 1x10^11 viral particles of Ad26.COV2.S.

Method: immunoSEQ multiplex PCR; TCRdb's copy keeps in-frame clones and lacks some. This sample yields about 280,000 clones, of which more than 70% are seen a single time; about 3.1% belongs to the top ten. Whole-study findings and limits: It was vaccine recipients, not placebo recipients, who had the higher spike-specific TCR breadth.

The treatment was: about 20 received Ad26.COV2.S at low or high dose, single or two shots; roughly 5 received placebo; per-sample allocation not given. Day 63 following the first vaccine or placebo injection was when the samples were taken. An 18-55-year-old adult in Boston served as donor. Spike of the Wuhan-strain SARS-CoV-2 was expressed by an Ad26 vector, which formed the vaccine. About this clone: The target antigen is unknown.

Germline assignment: CDR1 LNHDA and CDR2 SQIVND (reference sequence). Trimming removed 4 bases from V and 4 bases from J; junction bases left unmatched: 5. The CDR3 runs to 15 residues. The chain employs TRBV19 and TRBJ2-2; 8 positions match TRBD1. This sequence was found in a person between 18 and 60 years old who received the Ad26.COV2.S COVID-19 vaccine or a placebo. The sample was peripheral blood, taken in a trial of Ad26.COV2.S vaccine versus placebo. CDR3 in amino acids: CASSTRTGLTGELFF. Here the CDR3 DNA reads TGTGCCAGTAGTACCCGGACAGGGCTCACCGGGGAGCTGTTTTTT.